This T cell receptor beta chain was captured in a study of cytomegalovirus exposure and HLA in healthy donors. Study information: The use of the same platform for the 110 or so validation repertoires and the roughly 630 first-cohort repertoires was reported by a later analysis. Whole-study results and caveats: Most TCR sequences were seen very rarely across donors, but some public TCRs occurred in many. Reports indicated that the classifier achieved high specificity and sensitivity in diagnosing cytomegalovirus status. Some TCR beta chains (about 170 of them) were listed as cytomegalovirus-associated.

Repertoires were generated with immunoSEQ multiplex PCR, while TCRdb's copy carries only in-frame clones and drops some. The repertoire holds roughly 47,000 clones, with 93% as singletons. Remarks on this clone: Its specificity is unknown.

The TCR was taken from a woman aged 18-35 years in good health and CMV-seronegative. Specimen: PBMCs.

CDR3 protein: CASSSTRGPEQFF. CDR3 nucleotide sequence: TGTGCCAGCAGCTCGACTAGGGGCCCTGAGCAGTTCTTC. This rearrangement joins TRBV7-9 to TRBJ2-1; TRBD2 is a possible D gene (6 bases). Germline values: CDR1 SEHNR, CDR2 FQNEAQ (reference sequence). The CDR3 length is 13 residues. V lost 4 bases to trimming and J lost 9 bases, with 13 bases between them.